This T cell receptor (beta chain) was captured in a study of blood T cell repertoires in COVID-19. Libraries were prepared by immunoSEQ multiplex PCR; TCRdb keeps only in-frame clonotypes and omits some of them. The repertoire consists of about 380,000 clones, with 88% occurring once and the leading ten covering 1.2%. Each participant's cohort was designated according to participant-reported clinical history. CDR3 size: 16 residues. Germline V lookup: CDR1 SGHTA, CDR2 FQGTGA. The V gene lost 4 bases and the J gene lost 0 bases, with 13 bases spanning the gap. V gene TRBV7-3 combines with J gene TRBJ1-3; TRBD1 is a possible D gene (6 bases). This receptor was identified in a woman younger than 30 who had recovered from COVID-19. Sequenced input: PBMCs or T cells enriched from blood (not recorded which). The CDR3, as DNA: TGTGCCAGCAGCTCCGGGACATCTTTCTCTGGAAACACCATATATTTT. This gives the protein CASSSGTSFSGNTIYF.